The 12 T cell receptor beta chains presented below share a single source sample, sequenced in a study of blood T cell repertoires in COVID-19. TCRdb keeps only in-frame clones here, not all; method: immunoSEQ multiplex PCR. This sample carries roughly 16,000 clones, about 89% of them seen once, and the ten largest clones take approximately 34%. The sequencing sample was made of peripheral blood. These receptors were collected from a woman older than 75 with COVID-19, enrolled during active disease.

The chain couples TRBV7-9 to TRBJ2-5, with D tentatively TRBD1 (6 bases). Trimming shortened V by 1 base and J by 5 bases, and 14 bases separated the two germline ends. The CDR3 has 15 residues. Looked up from germline, CDR1 is SEHNR and CDR2 is FQNEAQ (reference sequence). The CDR3 region has the DNA TGTGCCAGCAGCTTAGGGATGGGGGCGCGGGAGACCCAGTACTTC. It is translated as CASSLGMGARETQYF.

The chain links TRBV10-3 to TRBJ1-4; the match to TRBD1 covers 11 bases. V dropped 3 bases and J dropped 6; count of bases not matched to a gene: 3. Germline CDR1 is ENHRY and CDR2 is SYGVKD. The CDR3 has 15 residues. This chain's CDR3 is CAISDGTGGYEKLFF. CDR3 coding DNA: TGTGCCATCAGTGATGGGACAGGGGGATATGAAAAACTGTTTTTT.

This clone was picked up a small number of times. CDR3 region: CASSDARGRSSYEQYF. The CDR3 bases are TGTGCCAGCAGCGACGCCCGAGGTCGTAGCTCCTACGAGCAGTACTTC. The chain combines TRBV6-2 or TRBV6-3 with TRBJ2-7; D is ambiguous. Trimming took 6 bases from V and 0 from J, leaving 18 bases between them. This CDR3 comprises 16 residues. CDR1 and CDR2 (germline): MNHEY, SVGEGT.

This chain connects TRBV2 to TRBJ1-5, with D possibly being TRBD1 (6 bases). Germline lookup yields CDR1 SNHLY and CDR2 FYNNEI. The ends were cut back, 3 bases at V and 0 bases at J, with 9 bases in the middle. The CDR3 covers 15 residues. The CDR3 bases are TGTGCCAGCAGTGACAGGGGCAGTAGCAATCAGCCCCAGCATTTT. Translating it yields CASSDRGSSNQPQHF.

This sequence joins TRBV6-2 or TRBV6-3 and TRBJ1-2; 8 bases are a match to TRBD1. The CDR3 loop spans 14 amino acids. J gave up 5 bases and V 4 bases, and 6 bases lay outside the gene matches. Germline V gene sequence: CDR1 MNHEY, CDR2 SVGEGT. CDR3 amino acids: CASSSTRGPYGYTF. In DNA form, the CDR3 reads TGTGCCAGCAGTTCTACCAGGGGGCCTTATGGCTACACCTTC.

V gene TRBV7-8 combines with J gene TRBJ1-5; 9 bases are a match to TRBD1. The trim removed 6 bases at V and 2 bases at J, leaving 2 bases unmatched. Germline V gene sequence: CDR1 SGHVS, CDR2 FQNEAQ. CDR3 length: 14 residues. The DNA for the CDR3 is TGTGCCAGCAGGGACAGGGGTGGCAATCAGCCCCAGCATTTT. The encoded protein is CASRDRGGNQPQHF.

This clone was detected only a few times. This rearrangement joins TRBV5-1 to TRBJ2-1; 11 nucleotides agree with TRBD1. The trim removed 3 bases at V and 11 bases at J, leaving 7 bases unmatched. The CDR3 runs to 14 residues. Germline V CDR1 and CDR2: SGHRS, YFSETQ. The CDR3 DNA is TGCGCCAGCAGCTCGGGACAGGGGGACCTAAAGCAGTTCTTC. This translates into CASSSGQGDLKQFF.

This sequence joins TRBV3-1 (or the pseudogene TRBV3-2) and TRBJ1-3; D not certain. The ends were cut back, 4 bases at V and 0 bases at J, with 13 bases in the middle. This CDR3 region has 16 residues. Germline V gives CDR1 LGHDT, CDR2 YNNKEL (reference sequence). CDR3 in amino acids: CASSPREIISGNTIYF. CDR3 nucleotides: TGTGCCAGCAGCCCTCGCGAAATAATCTCTGGAAACACCATATATTTT.

The J gene is TRBJ2-1, the V gene TRBV27; TRBD2 matches at 9 bases. Per the germline V gene, CDR1 is MNHEY and CDR2 is SMNVEV (reference sequence). With 0 bases clipped from V and 7 bases from J, the junction kept 7 bases outside the gene matches. The CDR3 is 16 amino acids. CDR3 DNA: TGTGCCAGCAGTTTATCGGGGAGCGGGGGGTGGAATGAGCAGTTCTTC. This translates into CASSLSGSGGWNEQFF.

J is TRBJ2-1 and V is TRBV2; D might be TRBD1 (5 bases). This CDR3 is 14 amino acids long. Germline V gene lookup returns CDR1 SNHLY and CDR2 FYNNEI. V lost 6 bases and J lost 4, with 13 bases in between. The DNA for the CDR3 is TGTGCCAGCAGAAGGGGCCCAGTTTACAATGAGCAGTTCTTC. The encoded protein is CASRRGPVYNEQFF.

This chain joins TRBV6-2 or TRBV6-3 and TRBJ1-1, with D possibly TRBD1 on 5 matching bases. CDR1 MNHEY and CDR2 SVGEGT come from the germline V gene. V was pared by 7 bases and J by 7 bases, with 28 bases between. The CDR3 has 17 residues. CDR3 residues: CASTPFGGGPKGVEAFF. CDR3 in DNA: TGTGCCAGCACCCCGTTCGGGGGGGGACCCAAGGGCGTTGAAGCTTTCTTT.

The J gene is TRBJ2-3, the V gene TRBV25-1, with 8 bases lining up with TRBD2. V gave up 4 bases and J gave up 6 bases; unmatched junction bases: 3. CDR1 and CDR2 (germline): MGHDK, SYGVNS. The CDR3 has 13 residues. CDR3 residues: CASSARLADTQYF. The DNA for the CDR3 is TGTGCCAGCAGTGCGAGACTAGCGGATACGCAGTATTTT.